The present entry profiles one TCR beta chain with its context. This entry is derived from a study of shared clonotypes between healthy human individuals. Germline V CDR1 and CDR2: GTSNPN, SVGIG (reference sequence). V gave up 3 bases and J gave up 0 bases, with 18 bases separating them. The CDR3 has 18 residues. Clones were sequenced by immunoSEQ multiplex PCR, and TCRdb holds only the in-frame ones, with some missing. The repertoire holds roughly 2 million clones, approximately 95% seen once, with about 0.13% in the top ten. Sequencing used naive CD4+ T cells sorted from blood. Documented subset: CD45RA+ positively selected. This TCR derives from a man between 18 and 29 years old in good health. J is TRBJ1-6 and V is TRBV30; no reliable D call. This chain's CDR3 is CAWSSTRTPSSYNSPLHF. The CDR3 nucleotides are TGTGCCTGGAGCTCGACGAGGACCCCAAGCTCCTATAATTCACCCCTCCACTTT. Complete variable domain (other parts from reference TRBV30 and TRBJ1-6): SQTIHQWPATLVQPVGSPLSLECTVEGTSNPNLYWYRQAAGRGLQLLFYSVGIGQISSEVPQNLSASRPQDRQFILSSKKLLLSDSGFYLCAWSSTRTPSSYNSPLHFGNGTRLTVT.